The present TCR beta chain was sequenced within a study of blood T cell repertoires in COVID-19. About the research overall: T cells, B-cell-depleted T cells, or PBMCs supplied cDNA or gDNA.

Per germline, CDR1 SEHNR and CDR2 FQNEAQ (reference sequence). CDR3 length equals 12 residues. Trimming cost V 3 bases and J 5 bases, with 7 bases left between them. Some clones are missing from TCRdb's copy, which holds only in-frame ones; the method was immunoSEQ multiplex PCR. The sample lists just over 45,000 clones; 75% to 90% were seen once. What was sequenced was peripheral blood. This receptor was taken from a human donor in a cohort sampled during active COVID-19. The V call is TRBV7-9, the J call TRBJ1-1; D gene uncertain. The CDR3 region has the DNA TGTGCCAGCAGCTTTACATTTACTGAAGCTTTCTTT. Protein sequence: CASSFTFTEAFF. Full variable domain (rest looked up from reference TRBV7-9 and TRBJ1-1): DTGVSQNPRHKITKRGQNVTFRCDPISEHNRLYWYRQTLGQGPEFLTYFQNEAQLEKSRLLSDRFSAERPKGSFSTLEIQRTEQGDSAMYLCASSFTFTEAFFGQGTRLTVV.